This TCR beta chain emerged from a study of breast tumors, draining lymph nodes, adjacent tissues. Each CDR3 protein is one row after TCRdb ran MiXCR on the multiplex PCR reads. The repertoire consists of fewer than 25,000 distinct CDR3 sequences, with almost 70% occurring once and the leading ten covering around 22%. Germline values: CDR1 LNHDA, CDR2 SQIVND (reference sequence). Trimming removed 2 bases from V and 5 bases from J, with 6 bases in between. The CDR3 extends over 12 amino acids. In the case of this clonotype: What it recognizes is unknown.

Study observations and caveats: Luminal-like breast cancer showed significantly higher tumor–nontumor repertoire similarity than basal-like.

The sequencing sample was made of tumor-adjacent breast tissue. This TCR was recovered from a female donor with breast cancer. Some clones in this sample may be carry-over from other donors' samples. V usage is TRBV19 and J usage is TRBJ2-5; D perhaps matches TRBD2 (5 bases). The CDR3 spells CASSIRGETQYF. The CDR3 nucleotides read TGTGCCAGTAGTATAAGAGGGGAGACCCAGTACTTC.